This T cell receptor beta chain was documented in a study of blood T cell repertoires in COVID-19 (dated by TCRdb to 2018 to 2020). Context from the whole study: The collaborator samples originated in the United States, Italy and Spain and spanned the acute and convalescent phases of COVID-19. Where available, HLA class I and class II types were taken from metadata supplied by the sample provider and were not determined by assay-based typing. The material from the prospective study consisted of cDNA or gDNA derived from T cells, B-cell-depleted T cells, or PBMCs. The repertoires were released in a freely available public database meant as a resource for research on the immune response to SARS-CoV-2. Deeply sampled blood TCRbeta repertoires from subjects exposed to, actively infected with, or recovered from COVID-19 were included in the dataset. The sample metadata nearly always contained a de-identified subject ID, COVID-19 status, age in years and sex. The samples were drawn from two sources: the first 160 participants of the ongoing ImmuneRACE study, and 1,000 to 1,500 subjects contributed by 6 global collaborators.

From cysteine to phenylalanine, the CDR3 is 16 amino acids long. Of the read, only the CDR3 DNA is kept; its 48 bases are in frame from base 1. CDR1 and CDR2 were assigned from the germline V gene as SGHNT and YENEEA. Between the V and J ends, shortened by 5 bases and 0 bases respectively, the junction contains 13 bases. The immunoSEQ Assay, a bias-controlled multiplex PCR, was used to amplify TCRbeta CDR3 regions from genomic DNA. Per the authors' processing: The number of nucleated cells in each sample was estimated from the amplification of reference gene primers within the assay. To quantify the absolute abundance of each unique TCRbeta CDR3 rearrangement, sequence reads were collapsed and filtered. For each sample, productive Simpson clonality was calculated as the square root of Simpson's diversity index over productive rearrangements. The table was pulled from immuneACCESS by TCRdb, which kept in-frame rearrangements only. Such tables lose some clones; where checked, under half of the loss comes from unresolved V genes, and the rest has no known cause. V, J and clone size derive from that table, while D and trimming were established from the DNA sequence. The sample has 250,000 to 400,000 clones on record, approximately 88% of them singletons. The ten biggest clones cover under 2% of the sample.

Comments on this clone: The antigen it binds to is not known. The record has no base qualities; no much larger clone is one base away.

In Seattle, one collaborating source enrolled patients while the infection was active and tracked those patients longitudinally over the course of disease. Whole blood was collected in K2EDTA tubes by collaborating institutions according to the institutions' own protocols. Collaborator samples were shipped for TCRbeta analysis as frozen whole blood, isolated PBMCs, or DNA extracted from either sample type. Overall study results and their limits: The amount of clinical and demographic metadata varied by source and participant and was provided uncurated.

Recombination linked TRBV11-3 to TRBJ1-4; TRBD1 is a weak D gene call, 5 bases matching. Sequencing was performed on peripheral blood. This receptor was identified in a woman in her twenties or thirties with COVID-19, enrolled during active disease. In nucleotides, the sequence is TGTGCCAGCAGCCTCTATGGACAAGCAACTAATGAAAAACTGTTTTTT. This translates into CASSLYGQATNEKLFF.